A single sample gave rise to the 5 T cell receptor beta chains below, sequenced in a study of OX40 agonist ivuxolimab in advanced cancers. Sequenced by immunoSEQ multiplex PCR; TCRdb stores in-frame clones only, minus some. The repertoire holds 66,000 or so clones, with roughly 81% as singletons. Sequencing used CD4+ or CD8+ T cells sorted from blood, obtained in a trial of the OX40 agonist ivuxolimab. The origin of the receptors is an adult with an advanced solid tumor such as melanoma, head and neck, liver or kidney cancer.

This clone was observed a handful of times. The rearrangement uses TRBV6-5 and TRBJ1-2; 8 positions agree with TRBD1. This CDR3 contains 15 residues. From germline, CDR1 is MNHEY and CDR2 SVGAGI. The V and J ends lost 4 bases and 11 bases, in that order; junction bases with no gene match: 15. The CDR3 bases are TGTGCCAGCAGTTCTTACGGACAGGGAGGGAAGTCGTACACCTTC. Amino acids: CASSSYGQGGKSYTF.

This chain joins TRBV19 and TRBJ1-4; 8 nucleotides agree with TRBD1. The CDR3 runs to 16 residues. V lost 4 bases to trimming and J lost 8 bases; unmatched junction nucleotides: 12. Germline CDR1 and CDR2: LNHDA and SQIVND (reference sequence). CDR3 nucleotide sequence: TGTGCCAGTAGTACTACAGGACAGGGCGCGGGCGAAAAACTGTTTTTT. This translates into CASSTTGQGAGEKLFF.

This chain uses TRBV10-1 with TRBJ2-1; tentative D call: TRBD1 (6 bases). The CDR3 runs 19 residues. The germline V gene encodes CDR1 WNHNN and CDR2 SYGVQD (reference sequence). Trimming shortened V by 2 bases and J by 7 bases, and 27 bases separated the two germline ends. CDR3 nucleotides: TGCGCCAGCAGTGAGAATCGCCCACCGGGACAAAATATTGGGAATGAGCAGTTCTTC. Its protein product is CASSENRPPGQNIGNEQFF.

J is TRBJ2-5 and V is TRBV7-8, with a possible D match to TRBD1 (6 bases). The CDR3 runs 15 residues. Deletions cut 6 bases from V and 2 bases from J, with 16 bases between. Germline-derived CDR1 and CDR2 are SGHVS and FQNEAQ. CDR3 residues: CASRARGHLQETQYF. In DNA, the CDR3 is TGTGCCAGCAGAGCCCGGGGACACCTACAAGAGACCCAGTACTTC.

This clone came up a few times. The rearrangement links TRBV27 to TRBJ2-1; the D gene could be TRBD1 or TRBD2 (5 bases each). The CDR3 has 13 residues. In germline, CDR1 is MNHEY, CDR2 SMNVEV (reference sequence). V shed 3 bases and J shed 8 bases, with 11 bases lying between them. The DNA of the CDR3 is TGTGCCAGCAGTTTGGATGGGGGACATGAGCAGTTCTTC. Protein product: CASSLDGGHEQFF.